This record concerns one T cell receptor beta chain sequence. The source of the sample is a study of T cell changes during pregnancy in multiple sclerosis. The assay was immunoSEQ multiplex PCR, and TCRdb's table has in-frame clones only and misses some. The table lists 50,000 to 60,000 clones, 92% of them singletons. Between the trimmed V and J ends, which lost 7 bases and 4 bases, there was a span of 11 bases. Germline CDR1 reads SGHKS; CDR2 reads YYEKEE (reference sequence). CDR3 length: 13 residues. This sequence originates from a female donor in good health, enrolled as a control in a pregnancy study. The chain links TRBV5-5 to TRBJ1-4; D is unclear. Sequenced material: CD4+ T cells from peripheral blood mononuclear cells, taken after pregnancy. For the CDR3, the DNA is TGTGCCAGCGCCCCGGTTAATAATGAAAAACTGTTTTTT. Its protein product is CASAPVNNEKLFF.